This is a list of T cell receptor beta chains from one sample in a study of T-cell memory formation after mild COVID-19. Using its own MiXCR run on the 5' RACE reads, TCRdb lists one record per CDR3 protein. This table has roughly 200,000 distinct CDR3 sequences, 20% to 25% appearing once. The specimen was PBMCs or a T cell subset sorted from them (not recorded which). All receptors come from an adult woman who had mild COVID-19 (a few samples of this study predate the infection). Cell type and time point are not known. The CDR3 runs from the conserved cysteine through the conserved F or W. The D gene is left open where the match is weak. Size values are once, few and many counts, or a class for expanded clones, and some rows have none.

d_gene: TRBD1
len: 18
abundance: -
j_gene: TRBJ2-1
v_gene: TRBV9
CDR3aa: CASSVVSGTEYPYNEQFF
CDR3nt: TGTGCCAGCAGCGTAGTGTCTGGGACAGAGTATCCTTACAATGAGCAGTTCTTC

d_gene: -
len: 15
abundance: few
j_gene: TRBJ1-1
v_gene: TRBV7-9
CDR3aa: CASRGGGGMNTEAFF
CDR3nt: TGTGCCAGCAGAGGGGGGGGCGGCATGAACACTGAAGCTTTCTTT

d_gene: -
len: 16
abundance: -
j_gene: TRBJ2-7
v_gene: TRBV27
CDR3aa: CASSLTATSRTHEQYF
CDR3nt: TGTGCCAGCAGTTTAACGGCCACTAGCCGAACCCACGAGCAGTACTTC

d_gene: -
len: 13
abundance: few
j_gene: TRBJ2-3
v_gene: TRBV5-6
CDR3aa: CASSSLSEDTQYF
CDR3nt: TGTGCCAGCAGCTCCTTAAGTGAAGATACGCAGTATTTT

d_gene: -
len: 14
abundance: once
j_gene: TRBJ2-7
v_gene: TRBV29-1
CDR3aa: CSVEGQGEAYEQYF
CDR3nt: TGCAGCGTTGAGGGGCAGGGGGAGGCCTACGAGCAGTACTTC

d_gene: -
len: 14
abundance: -
j_gene: TRBJ2-7
v_gene: TRBV28
CDR3aa: CASSFAVGPYEQYF
CDR3nt: TGTGCCAGCAGTTTCGCGGTTGGCCCCTACGAGCAGTACTTC

d_gene: -
len: 15
abundance: -
j_gene: TRBJ1-1
v_gene: TRBV7-9
CDR3aa: CASSLSPRVDTEAFF
CDR3nt: TGTGCCAGCAGCCTCAGTCCTAGGGTGGACACTGAAGCTTTCTTT

d_gene: -
len: 15
abundance: -
j_gene: TRBJ2-2
v_gene: TRBV4-3
CDR3aa: CASSHGQGGTGELFF
CDR3nt: TGCGCCAGCAGCCACGGACAGGGAGGGACCGGGGAGCTGTTTTTT

d_gene: TRBD1
len: 17
abundance: -
j_gene: TRBJ2-1
v_gene: TRBV7-6
CDR3aa: CASSLGVHRTGNNEQFF
CDR3nt: TGTGCCAGCAGCTTAGGGGTCCATCGGACAGGGAACAATGAGCAGTTCTTC

d_gene: TRBD1
len: 18
abundance: -
j_gene: TRBJ1-3
v_gene: TRBV5-4
CDR3aa: CASSRSPGQKSSGNTIYF
CDR3nt: TGTGCCAGCAGCCGCAGTCCGGGACAGAAGAGCTCTGGAAACACCATATATTTT

d_gene: -
len: 13
abundance: -
j_gene: TRBJ2-7
v_gene: TRBV29-1
CDR3aa: CSVGAGDSDEQYF
CDR3nt: TGCAGCGTTGGTGCAGGGGATTCGGACGAGCAGTACTTC

d_gene: -
len: 14
abundance: few
j_gene: TRBJ1-1
v_gene: TRBV9
CDR3aa: CASSQGGGVTEAFF
CDR3nt: TGTGCCAGCAGCCAAGGGGGGGGAGTCACTGAAGCTTTCTTT

d_gene: -
len: 13
abundance: few
j_gene: TRBJ1-3
v_gene: TRBV24-1
CDR3aa: CATSPGLGNTIYF
CDR3nt: TGTGCCACCAGCCCGGGACTAGGAAACACCATATATTTT

d_gene: -
len: 15
abundance: -
j_gene: TRBJ1-1
v_gene: TRBV7-6
CDR3aa: CASSSAGRMGTEAFF
CDR3nt: TGTGCCAGCAGCTCGGCGGGACGAATGGGAACTGAAGCTTTCTTT

d_gene: TRBD1
len: 15
abundance: few
j_gene: TRBJ2-5
v_gene: TRBV4-1
CDR3aa: CASSRGTGVQETQYF
CDR3nt: TGCGCCAGCAGTCGAGGGACAGGGGTCCAAGAGACCCAGTACTTC

d_gene: -
len: 15
abundance: few
j_gene: TRBJ2-1
v_gene: TRBV7-8
CDR3aa: CASSLPEGRVNEQFF
CDR3nt: TGTGCCAGCAGCTTACCGGAGGGGCGAGTGAATGAGCAGTTCTTC

d_gene: -
len: 13
abundance: -
j_gene: TRBJ2-7
v_gene: TRBV9
CDR3aa: CASSGPIEYEQYF
CDR3nt: TGTGCCAGCAGTGGTCCTATCGAGTACGAGCAGTACTTC

d_gene: TRBD2
len: 20
abundance: -
j_gene: TRBJ2-5
v_gene: TRBV7-6
CDR3aa: CASSLASGLAGGRITETQYF
CDR3nt: TGTGCCAGCAGCTTAGCGTCCGGACTAGCGGGGGGGCGGATTACAGAGACCCAGTACTTC

d_gene: -
len: 21
abundance: few
j_gene: TRBJ2-5
v_gene: TRBV6-2/TRBV6-3
CDR3aa: CASSYSSGGSLGGGSPETQYF
CDR3nt: TGTGCCAGCAGTTACTCGTCAGGGGGGAGCCTTGGAGGAGGGAGCCCAGAGACCCAGTACTTC

d_gene: TRBD1
len: 17
abundance: -
j_gene: TRBJ2-7
v_gene: TRBV6-5
CDR3aa: CASSLKWTGVPRYEQYF
CDR3nt: TGTGCCAGCAGCTTAAAGTGGACAGGGGTTCCTCGCTACGAGCAGTACTTC

d_gene: -
len: 13
abundance: once
j_gene: TRBJ2-5
v_gene: TRBV2
CDR3aa: CASSGRGRETQYF
CDR3nt: TGTGCCAGCAGTGGAAGGGGCCGAGAGACCCAGTACTTC

d_gene: -
len: 13
abundance: few
j_gene: TRBJ2-7
v_gene: TRBV20-1
CDR3aa: CSARDHYSEEQYF
CDR3nt: TGCAGTGCTAGGGACCATTACAGCGAGGAGCAGTACTTC

d_gene: -
len: 15
abundance: -
j_gene: TRBJ1-3
v_gene: TRBV19
CDR3aa: CASSISGSSGNTIYF
CDR3nt: TGTGCCAGTAGTATATCAGGGAGCTCTGGAAACACCATATATTTT

d_gene: TRBD2
len: 15
abundance: few
j_gene: TRBJ2-3
v_gene: TRBV6-6
CDR3aa: CASSLAGGTTDTQYF
CDR3nt: TGTGCCAGCAGTTTAGCGGGAGGAACCACAGATACGCAGTATTTT

d_gene: -
len: 14
abundance: -
j_gene: TRBJ2-7
v_gene: TRBV4-1
CDR3aa: CASSQPTDPYEQYF
CDR3nt: TGCGCCAGCAGCCAACCAACAGATCCCTACGAGCAGTACTTC

d_gene: -
len: 16
abundance: once
j_gene: TRBJ1-1
v_gene: TRBV27
CDR3aa: CASSLFLGQGDTEAFF
CDR3nt: TGTGCCAGCAGTTTATTTCTAGGGCAGGGTGACACTGAAGCTTTCTTT

d_gene: TRBD1
len: 14
abundance: -
j_gene: TRBJ1-4
v_gene: TRBV7-2
CDR3aa: CASSGDREREKLFF
CDR3nt: TGTGCCAGCAGTGGGGACAGGGAACGTGAAAAACTGTTTTTT

d_gene: TRBD2
len: 15
abundance: few
j_gene: TRBJ2-1
v_gene: TRBV5-6
CDR3aa: CASSFISSGYNEQFF
CDR3nt: TGTGCCAGCAGCTTTATCTCTAGCGGATACAATGAGCAGTTCTTC

d_gene: -
len: 13
abundance: few
j_gene: TRBJ2-1
v_gene: TRBV19
CDR3aa: CASSMGRFSEQFF
CDR3nt: TGTGCCAGTAGTATGGGCCGTTTTAGCGAGCAGTTCTTC

d_gene: -
len: 17
abundance: -
j_gene: TRBJ2-1
v_gene: TRBV7-8
CDR3aa: CASSLLEKGRAYNEQFF
CDR3nt: TGTGCCAGCAGCTTATTGGAGAAGGGAAGGGCCTACAATGAGCAGTTCTTC

d_gene: TRBD2
len: 16
abundance: few
j_gene: TRBJ2-7
v_gene: TRBV12-3/TRBV12-4
CDR3aa: CASSLAAGTSRYEQYF
CDR3nt: TGTGCCAGCAGTTTAGCGGCGGGGACTAGCCGCTACGAGCAGTACTTC

d_gene: TRBD2
len: 17
abundance: -
j_gene: TRBJ2-1
v_gene: TRBV20-1
CDR3aa: CSARVGTSGSHNNEQFF
CDR3nt: TGCAGTGCTAGAGTAGGGACTAGCGGGAGCCATAACAATGAGCAGTTCTTC

d_gene: TRBD2
len: 15
abundance: few
j_gene: TRBJ2-1
v_gene: TRBV12-3/TRBV12-4
CDR3aa: CASSKLAGVYNEQFF
CDR3nt: TGTGCCAGCAGTAAACTAGCGGGAGTGTACAATGAGCAGTTCTTC

d_gene: -
len: 14
abundance: few
j_gene: TRBJ1-2
v_gene: TRBV20-1
CDR3aa: CSARAVGFGYGYTF
CDR3nt: TGCAGTGCTCGTGCCGTGGGGTTCGGCTATGGCTACACCTTC

d_gene: TRBD1
len: 16
abundance: few
j_gene: TRBJ2-4
v_gene: TRBV4-2
CDR3aa: CASSPTRGWPKNIQYF
CDR3nt: TGTGCCAGCAGCCCAACCAGGGGGTGGCCCAAAAACATTCAGTACTTC

d_gene: TRBD1
len: 14
abundance: few
j_gene: TRBJ1-1
v_gene: TRBV5-1
CDR3aa: CASQGGVLNTEAFF
CDR3nt: TGCGCCAGCCAGGGGGGCGTCCTGAACACTGAAGCTTTCTTT

d_gene: TRBD1
len: 17
abundance: -
j_gene: TRBJ1-2
v_gene: TRBV15
CDR3aa: CATSRELDRGGNYGYTF
CDR3nt: TGTGCCACCAGCAGAGAACTAGACAGGGGAGGCAACTATGGCTACACCTTC

d_gene: -
len: 13
abundance: -
j_gene: TRBJ1-1
v_gene: TRBV20-1
CDR3aa: CSARDLRQREAFF
CDR3nt: TGCAGTGCTAGAGATCTCAGACAGAGAGAAGCTTTCTTT

d_gene: -
len: 15
abundance: few
j_gene: TRBJ1-1
v_gene: TRBV7-9
CDR3aa: CASSLMAFGDTEAFF
CDR3nt: TGTGCCAGCAGCTTAATGGCCTTTGGGGACACTGAAGCTTTCTTT

d_gene: -
len: 13
abundance: few
j_gene: TRBJ1-6
v_gene: TRBV6-4
CDR3aa: CASSDSSNSPLHF
CDR3nt: TGTGCCAGCAGTGACTCAAGTAATTCACCCCTCCACTTT

d_gene: -
len: 14
abundance: -
j_gene: TRBJ2-7
v_gene: TRBV4-2
CDR3aa: CASSQDPPGYEQYF
CDR3nt: TGTGCCAGCAGCCAAGACCCACCTGGGTACGAGCAGTACTTC

d_gene: -
len: 12
abundance: -
j_gene: TRBJ2-7
v_gene: TRBV13
CDR3aa: CASSLASSEQYF
CDR3nt: TGTGCCAGCAGCTTAGCTAGTAGCGAGCAGTACTTC

d_gene: TRBD1
len: 14
abundance: few
j_gene: TRBJ1-2
v_gene: TRBV30
CDR3aa: CAWSAAGGVYGYTF
CDR3nt: TGTGCCTGGAGTGCGGCAGGGGGCGTCTATGGCTACACCTTC

d_gene: -
len: 15
abundance: few
j_gene: TRBJ1-2
v_gene: TRBV4-1
CDR3aa: CASSPEEGLRYGYTF
CDR3nt: TGCGCCAGCAGCCCAGAGGAGGGGTTAAGATATGGCTACACCTTC

d_gene: -
len: 15
abundance: once
j_gene: TRBJ2-1
v_gene: TRBV24-1
CDR3aa: CATSDLGERGNEQFF
CDR3nt: TGTGCCACCAGTGATTTAGGGGAAAGGGGCAATGAGCAGTTCTTC

d_gene: -
len: 15
abundance: -
j_gene: TRBJ1-2
v_gene: TRBV7-9
CDR3aa: CASSANPGDPYGYTF
CDR3nt: TGTGCCAGCAGCGCCAATCCAGGGGACCCCTATGGCTACACCTTC

d_gene: TRBD1
len: 15
abundance: few
j_gene: TRBJ1-1
v_gene: TRBV7-6
CDR3aa: CASAIGQDRGTEAFF
CDR3nt: TGTGCCAGCGCAATTGGACAGGACCGGGGCACTGAAGCTTTCTTT

d_gene: -
len: 13
abundance: -
j_gene: TRBJ2-3
v_gene: TRBV6-6
CDR3aa: CASTGRDTDTQYF
CDR3nt: TGTGCCAGCACCGGACGGGACACAGATACGCAGTATTTT

d_gene: -
len: 16
abundance: -
j_gene: TRBJ2-3
v_gene: TRBV4-3
CDR3aa: CASSQEDGSRTDTQYF
CDR3nt: TGCGCCAGCAGCCAAGAAGACGGGAGTCGTACAGATACGCAGTATTTT